The rows below give T cell receptor beta chains drawn from one sample of a study of T cells expressing NK-cell markers. TCRdb processed the 5' RACE reads again and assigns one entry to each CDR3 protein, with no DNA. The repertoire table contains roughly 180,000 distinct CDR3 sequences. Sequencing was carried out using blood T cells: a sorted CD56 or NKG2C T cell subset, CD4+ or CD8+ T cells, or bulk PBMC T cells (not recorded which). These receptors were taken from a woman aged 18 to 75 in good health. CDR3s include the opening cysteine and the closing phenylalanine or tryptophan.

TRBJ1-1,TRBV9,CASSVARYVYTEAFF
TRBJ2-7,TRBV5-1,CASSFALGISYEQYF
TRBJ1-5,TRBV7-3,CASSLDRNQPQHF
TRBJ2-3,TRBV2,CASRGGKGRGTDTQYF
TRBJ2-7,TRBV20-1,CSASITGVEQYF
TRBJ2-5,TRBV7-3,CASSHISGVRETQYF
TRBJ2-5,TRBV2,CASSILEGGPETQYF
TRBJ1-5,TRBV5-5,CASSLVSDHSNQPQHF
TRBJ2-5,TRBV7-9,CASSLLSSGRGETQYF
TRBJ2-5,TRBV5-1,CASSFMGLGETQYF
TRBJ2-3,TRBV10-3,CATERGGTDTQYF
TRBJ1-1,TRBV9,CASSDSGQRGTEAFF
TRBJ1-6,TRBV4-1,CASSQEAVSRNNSPLHF
TRBJ1-1,TRBV18,CASSRDMNTEAFF
TRBJ2-1,TRBV5-1,CASSYLAGGTYNEQFF
TRBJ1-4,TRBV5-4,CASSSMDRGEKLFF
TRBJ2-5,TRBV20-1,CSARFSDQETQYF
TRBJ2-1,TRBV5-1,CASSLVSNNEQFF
TRBJ1-4,TRBV29-1,CSAQGTNEKLFF
TRBJ2-5,TRBV19,CASRPDRGRETQYF
TRBJ1-1,TRBV5-1,CASSLSAMNTEAFF
TRBJ2-7,TRBV18,CASSPGQGGSEQYF
TRBJ2-2,TRBV7-9,CASSSGPRANTGELFF
TRBJ1-1,TRBV5-5,CASSYRGLVTEAFF
TRBJ2-5,TRBV7-2,CASSPWTSGAFKETQYF
TRBJ2-1,TRBV7-6,CASSLASRNEQFF
TRBJ2-1,TRBV6-2/TRBV6-3,CASSYDGRAGNEQFF
TRBJ1-4,TRBV5-5,CASRLGQGREKLFF
TRBJ2-1,TRBV18,CASSPAGTSYNEQFF
TRBJ2-7,TRBV10-3,CAIRRDSYEQYF
TRBJ2-6,TRBV20-1,CSARLVGAGANVLTF
TRBJ2-7,TRBV5-1,CASSLSSVGLNYEQYF
TRBJ2-3,TRBV5-1,CASSLGPRGDGTDTQYF
TRBJ1-6,TRBV5-5,CASSPNSGTGGSPLHF
TRBJ1-2,TRBV5-1,CASSLGSQGVSAANYGYTF
TRBJ1-1,TRBV5-1,CASSLGGGGLTEAFF
TRBJ2-2,TRBV9,CASSVYRGNTGELFF